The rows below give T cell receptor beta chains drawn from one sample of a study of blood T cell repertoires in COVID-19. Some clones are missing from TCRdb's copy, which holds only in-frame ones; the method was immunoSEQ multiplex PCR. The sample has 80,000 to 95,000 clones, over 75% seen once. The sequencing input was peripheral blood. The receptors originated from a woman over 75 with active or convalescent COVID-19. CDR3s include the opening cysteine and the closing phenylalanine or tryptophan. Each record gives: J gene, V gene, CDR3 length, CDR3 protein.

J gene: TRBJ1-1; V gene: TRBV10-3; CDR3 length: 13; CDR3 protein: CAISDKTAAEAFF
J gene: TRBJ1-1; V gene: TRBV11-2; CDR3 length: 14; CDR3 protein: CASSLAGVNTEAFF
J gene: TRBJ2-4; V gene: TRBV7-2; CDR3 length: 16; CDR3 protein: CASSLEAGGAKNIQYF
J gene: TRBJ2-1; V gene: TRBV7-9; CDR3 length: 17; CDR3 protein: CASSLEASGYSYNEQFF
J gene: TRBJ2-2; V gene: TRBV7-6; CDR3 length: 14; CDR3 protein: CASSLAEESGELFF
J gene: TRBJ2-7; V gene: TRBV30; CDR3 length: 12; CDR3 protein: CAWRRTAYEQYF
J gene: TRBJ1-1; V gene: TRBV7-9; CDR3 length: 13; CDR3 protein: CASSLGGQSEAFF
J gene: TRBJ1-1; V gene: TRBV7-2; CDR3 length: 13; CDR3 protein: CASSYTVNTEAFF
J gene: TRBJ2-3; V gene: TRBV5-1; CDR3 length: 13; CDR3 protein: CASKAGGTDTQYF
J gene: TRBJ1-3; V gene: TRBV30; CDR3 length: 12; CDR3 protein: CASLSSGNTIYF
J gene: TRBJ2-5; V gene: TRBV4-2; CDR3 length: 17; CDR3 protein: CASSPGSGTERRETQYF
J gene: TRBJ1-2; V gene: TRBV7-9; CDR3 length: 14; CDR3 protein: CASSLAGGAYGYTF
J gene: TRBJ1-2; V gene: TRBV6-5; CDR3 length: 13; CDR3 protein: CASSPGLARSYTF
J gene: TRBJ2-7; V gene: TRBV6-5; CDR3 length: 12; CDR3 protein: CASSNRGVEQYF
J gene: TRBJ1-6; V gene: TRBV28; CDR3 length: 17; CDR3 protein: CASSLFFFRGGNSPLHF
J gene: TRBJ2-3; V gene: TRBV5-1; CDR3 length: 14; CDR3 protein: CASGGGTSTDTQYF
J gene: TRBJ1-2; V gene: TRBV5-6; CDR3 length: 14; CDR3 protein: CASSPAGYGYGYTF
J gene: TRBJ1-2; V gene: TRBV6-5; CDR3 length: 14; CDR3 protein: CASTHSRTNYGYTF
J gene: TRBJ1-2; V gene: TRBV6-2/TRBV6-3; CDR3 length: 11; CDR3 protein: CASSLLYGYTF
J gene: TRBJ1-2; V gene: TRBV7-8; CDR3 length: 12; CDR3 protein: CASSLSGYGYTF
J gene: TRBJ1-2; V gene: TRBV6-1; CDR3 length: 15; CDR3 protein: CASSEETQGAYGYTF
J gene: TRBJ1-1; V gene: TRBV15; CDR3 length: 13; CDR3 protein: CATSRDKNTEAFF
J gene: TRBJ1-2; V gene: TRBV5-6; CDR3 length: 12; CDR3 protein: CASSFSAYGYTF
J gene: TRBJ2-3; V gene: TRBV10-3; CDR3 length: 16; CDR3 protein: CAIKGGQDSFTDTQYF
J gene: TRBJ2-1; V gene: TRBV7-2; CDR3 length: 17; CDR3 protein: CASSSGLAGAAYNEQFF
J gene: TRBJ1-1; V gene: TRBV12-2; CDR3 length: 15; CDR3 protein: CASRLVVRPDTEAFF
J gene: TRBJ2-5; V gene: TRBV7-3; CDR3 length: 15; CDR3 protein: CASSPQAGTQETQYF
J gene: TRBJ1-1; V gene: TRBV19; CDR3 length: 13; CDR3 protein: CASSQTGHTEAFF
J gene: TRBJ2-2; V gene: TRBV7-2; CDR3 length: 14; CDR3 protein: CASSSRDRPGELFF
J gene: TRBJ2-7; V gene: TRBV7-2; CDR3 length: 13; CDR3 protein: CASSFSGYYEQYF
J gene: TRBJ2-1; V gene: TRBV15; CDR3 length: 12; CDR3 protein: CATSRPDNEQFF
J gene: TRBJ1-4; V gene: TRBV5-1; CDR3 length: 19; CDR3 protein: CASSLMGGQGAPIREKLFF
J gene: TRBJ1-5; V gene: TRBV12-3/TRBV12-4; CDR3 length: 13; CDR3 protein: CASADRSNQPQHF
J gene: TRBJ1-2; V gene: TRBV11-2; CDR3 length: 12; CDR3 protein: CASSSGGYGYTF
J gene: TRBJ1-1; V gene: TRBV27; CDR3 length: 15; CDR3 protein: CASSRSGGVSTEAFF
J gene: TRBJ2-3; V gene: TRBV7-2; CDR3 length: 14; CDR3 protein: CASSWGGRADTQYF
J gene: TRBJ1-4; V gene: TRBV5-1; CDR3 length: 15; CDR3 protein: CASSLMGQPNEKLFF